The 17 T cell receptor beta chains below were found in one sample sequenced in a study of cytomegalovirus exposure and HLA in healthy donors. The PCR employed 60 Vbeta primers together with 13 Jbeta primers. Assay used: immunoSEQ multiplex PCR; TCRdb lists only in-frame clones, some missing. The table records around 110,000 clones, 70% to 80% of them present only once. Sequences were obtained from PBMCs. All receptors derive from a female donor in good health and CMV-seronegative.

Written as DNA, the CDR3 is TGTGCCAGCAGCCCCACCGGGACAGGGTCGTTCAGCTACACCTTC. Its protein is CASSPTGTGSFSYTF. The chain joins TRBV9 to TRBJ1-2; 9 bases fit TRBD1. Germline loops: CDR1 SGDLS, CDR2 YYNGEE. The CDR3 covers 15 residues. With 4 bases clipped from V and 9 bases from J, the junction kept 13 bases outside the gene matches.

The rearrangement uses TRBV28 and TRBJ1-1; 12 bases agree with TRBD1. The CDR3 totals 17 residues. V was clipped by 6 bases and J by 4 bases; unmatched bases: 12. Germline V gives CDR1 MDHEN, CDR2 SYDVKM. The CDR3 protein is CASRGGGTGGTGTEAFF. CDR3 bases: TGTGCCAGCAGAGGGGGTGGGACAGGGGGCACCGGCACTGAAGCTTTCTTT. The full variable domain, completed using reference TRBV28 and TRBJ1-1, is DVKVTQSSRYLVKRTGEKVFLECVQDMDHENMFWYRQDPGLGLRLIYFSYDVKMKEKGDIPEGYSVSREKKERFSLILESASTNQTSMYLCASRGGGTGGTGTEAFFGQGTRLTVV.

This sequence joins TRBV27 and TRBJ2-1; possible D gene TRBD2, 5 bases. This CDR3 has 15 residues. Germline assignment: CDR1 MNHEY and CDR2 SMNVEV (reference sequence). Trimming stripped 5 bases from V and 7 bases from J, with 18 bases between. For the CDR3, the DNA is TGTGCCAGCAGTCCCCGGTGGTCTACGGGGAATGAGCAGTTCTTC. As protein: CASSPRWSTGNEQFF.

The gene calls are TRBV28 and TRBJ2-7, with D uncertain. Trimming stripped 3 bases from V and 3 bases from J, with 3 bases between. The germline gives CDR1 MDHEN, CDR2 SYDVKM. This CDR3 has 11 amino acids. The CDR3: CASSFGYEQYF. The CDR3 DNA reads TGTGCCAGCAGTTTCGGCTACGAGCAGTACTTC. The full variable domain, rest sourced from reference TRBV28 and TRBJ2-7, is DVKVTQSSRYLVKRTGEKVFLECVQDMDHENMFWYRQDPGLGLRLIYFSYDVKMKEKGDIPEGYSVSREKKERFSLILESASTNQTSMYLCASSFGYEQYFGPGTRLTVT.

In its sample, this clone was seen a few times. This chain joins TRBV29-1 and TRBJ2-1; 9 bases match TRBD1. Germline trimming cut 6 bases from V and 8 bases from J; bases unmatched to any gene: 8. The germline gives CDR1 SQVTM, CDR2 ANQGSEA. CDR3 length: 13 amino acids. CDR3 sequence: CSVPGQGEDEQFF. As DNA, the CDR3 is TGCAGCGTGCCGGGACAGGGTGAGGATGAGCAGTTCTTC.

The chain has TRBV11-1 and TRBJ2-3; 9 bases fit TRBD1. The CDR3 totals 15 residues. CDR1 is SGHAT, CDR2 FQDESV, per germline (reference sequence). Trimming cost V 5 bases and J 2 bases; bases outside gene matches: 5. The CDR3 bases are TGTGCCAGCAGCCCGGGACAGGGTTACACAGATACGCAGTATTTT. As protein: CASSPGQGYTDTQYF.

This clone appeared a single time. The V call is TRBV6-1, the J call TRBJ2-7, with 8 bases that match TRBD1. The CDR3 consists of 14 residues. With V trimmed by 6 bases and J by 5 bases, 9 bases remained unmatched. CDR1 is MNHNS, CDR2 SASEGT, per germline. CDR3 loop: CASREPGQVNEQYF. The DNA for the CDR3 is TGTGCCAGCAGAGAACCGGGACAGGTTAACGAGCAGTACTTC.

CDR3 nucleotides: TGTGCTAGTGGTTGGGGAGGGGAAATCACAGATACGCAGTATTTT. Protein sequence: CASGWGGEITDTQYF. The rearrangement joins TRBV12-5 to TRBJ2-3; 7 nucleotides line up with TRBD2. Germline CDR1 reads LGHNT; CDR2 reads FRNRAP. CDR3 size: 15 residues. After removal of 4 bases from V and 2 bases from J, the junction contained 6 bases not matched to a gene.

The rearrangement links TRBV5-1 to TRBJ1-1, with a weak D call TRBD1 (6 bases). V shed 0 bases and J shed 0 bases, with 6 bases lying between them. Germline V lookup: CDR1 SGHRS, CDR2 YFSETQ. The CDR3 totals 14 residues. For the CDR3, the DNA is TGCGCCAGCAGCTTGGGGGACATGAACACTGAAGCTTTCTTT. Protein: CASSLGDMNTEAFF.

The CDR3 coding sequence is TGTGCCAGCAGCCGATCAGGGGCCGATTCAAACATTCAGTACTTC. Translating gives CASSRSGADSNIQYF. This chain uses TRBV11-2 with TRBJ2-4; TRBD1 is a possible D gene (6 bases). CDR1 and CDR2 (germline): SGHAT, FQNNGV. This CDR3 has 15 amino acids. Trimming removed 5 bases from V and 6 bases from J, with 17 bases in between.

The J gene is TRBJ1-4, the V gene TRBV6-5; TRBD1 agrees at 7 bases. Germline CDR1 reads MNHEY; CDR2 reads SVGAGI. Trimming cost V 5 bases and J 1 base; bases outside gene matches: 1. This CDR3 contains 14 residues. The CDR3 is CASSPGGTNEKLFF. Here the CDR3 DNA reads TGTGCCAGCAGTCCAGGGGGAACTAATGAAAAACTGTTTTTT.

The chain uses TRBV7-9 and TRBJ2-5; 9 nucleotides agree with TRBD2. CDR1 is SEHNR and CDR2 is FQNEAQ in the germline V gene (reference sequence). Unmatched junction bases numbered 6, after V lost 1 base and J lost 0 bases. This CDR3 is built from 17 residues. The DNA for the CDR3 is TGTGCCAGCAGCTTAGGTGGTTTAGCGGGGGACCAAGAGACCCAGTACTTC. Protein: CASSLGGLAGDQETQYF.

The gene calls are TRBV7-8 and TRBJ1-2, with D tentatively TRBD1 (5 bases). In germline, CDR1 is SGHVS, CDR2 FQNEAQ. This CDR3 spans 15 amino acids. V was clipped by 1 base and J by 4 bases, with 13 bases between them. The CDR3 DNA follows: TGTGCCAGCAGCTTAGGGACAAGACAGACCTATGGCTACACCTTC. This encodes CASSLGTRQTYGYTF.

This chain connects TRBV29-1 to TRBJ2-7, with 7 positions matching TRBD1. CDR1 SQVTM and CDR2 ANQGSEA come from the germline V gene. J lost 2 bases, V lost 6 bases, and 7 bases had no gene match. CDR3 size: 13 residues. This CDR3 is CSVGIDRAYEQYF. In DNA form, the CDR3 reads TGCAGCGTGGGAATCGACAGGGCCTACGAGCAGTACTTC.

This clone is a singleton in its sample. V and J are TRBV7-8 and TRBJ2-7; a weak D match, TRBD2 (6 bases). CDR1 SGHVS and CDR2 FQNEAQ come from the germline V gene. Between the trimmed V and J ends, which lost 4 bases and 3 bases, there was a span of 7 bases. The CDR3 has 12 residues. The CDR3 region is CASSSGLYEQYF. CDR3 nucleotides: TGTGCCAGCAGCTCGGGACTCTACGAGCAGTACTTC. Variable domain in full (rest from reference TRBV7-8 and TRBJ2-7): GAGVSQSPRYKVAKRGQDVALRCDPISGHVSLFWYQQALGQGPEFLTYFQNEAQLDKSGLPSDRFFAERPEGSVSTLKIQRTQQEDSAVYLCASSSGLYEQYFGPGTRLTVT.

The chain recombines TRBV4-2 with TRBJ2-6; D is undetermined. The ends were cut back, 6 bases at V and 0 bases at J, with 3 bases in the middle. The germline V gene encodes CDR1 LGHNA and CDR2 YNFKEQ. The CDR3 loop spans 13 amino acids. The CDR3: CASSLSGANVLTF. The CDR3 nucleotides are TGTGCCAGCAGTCTCTCTGGGGCCAACGTCCTGACTTTC.

J is TRBJ2-7 and V is TRBV7-2, with 8 bases lining up with TRBD1. Germline CDR1 is SGHTA and CDR2 is FQGNSA. The V segment lost 5 bases and the J segment 2 bases; nucleotides outside the gene matches: 2. CDR3 length: 13 residues. CDR3 loop: CASSVGQAYEQYF. In DNA, the CDR3 is TGTGCCAGCAGCGTGGGACAGGCCTACGAGCAGTACTTC.